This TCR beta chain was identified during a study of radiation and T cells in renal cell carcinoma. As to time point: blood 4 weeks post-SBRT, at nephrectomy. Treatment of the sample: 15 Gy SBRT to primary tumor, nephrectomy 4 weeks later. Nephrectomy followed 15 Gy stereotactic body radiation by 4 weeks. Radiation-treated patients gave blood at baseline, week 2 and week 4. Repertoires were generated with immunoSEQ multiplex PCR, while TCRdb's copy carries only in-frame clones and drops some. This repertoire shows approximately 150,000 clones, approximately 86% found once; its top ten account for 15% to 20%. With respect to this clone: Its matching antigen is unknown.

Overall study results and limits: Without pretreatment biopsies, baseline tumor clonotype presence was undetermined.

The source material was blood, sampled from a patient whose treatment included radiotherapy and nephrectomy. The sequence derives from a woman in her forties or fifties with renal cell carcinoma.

CDR3 sequence (DNA): TGTGCCAGCAGCTTAGGAAGAACGTCCCTCCACTTT. Its translation is CASSLGRTSLHF. The chain employs TRBV11-2 and TRBJ1-6; D remains ambiguous. The V and J ends lost 1 base and 14 bases respectively, with 9 bases between them. Germline CDR1 is SGHAT and CDR2 is FQNNGV. The CDR3 length is 12 residues.